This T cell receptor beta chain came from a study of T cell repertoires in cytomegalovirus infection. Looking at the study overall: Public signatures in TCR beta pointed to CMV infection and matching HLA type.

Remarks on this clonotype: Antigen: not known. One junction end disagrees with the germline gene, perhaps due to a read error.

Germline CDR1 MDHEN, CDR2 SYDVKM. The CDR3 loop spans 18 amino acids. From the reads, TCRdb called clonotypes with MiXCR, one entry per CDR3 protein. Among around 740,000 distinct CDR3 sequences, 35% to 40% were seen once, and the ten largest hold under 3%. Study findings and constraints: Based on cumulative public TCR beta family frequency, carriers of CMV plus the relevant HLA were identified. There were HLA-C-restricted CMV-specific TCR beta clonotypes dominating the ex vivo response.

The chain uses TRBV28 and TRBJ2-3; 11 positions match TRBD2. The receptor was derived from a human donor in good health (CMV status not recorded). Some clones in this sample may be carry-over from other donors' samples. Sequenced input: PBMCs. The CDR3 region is CASGLVLAGGRNTDPPYF. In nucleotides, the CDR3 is TGTGCCAGCGGTTTGGTCCTAGCGGGAGGCCGCAACACAGATCCGCCGTATTTT.